The rows below give T cell receptor beta chains drawn from one sample of a study of blood T cell repertoires in COVID-19. Sequencing was performed with immunoSEQ multiplex PCR; in TCRdb, only in-frame clones are kept and a portion is missing. The sample yields more than 300,000 clones, around 82% seen once. Sequencing input: peripheral blood. These receptors came from a woman aged 45-65 years with acute or convalescent COVID-19. Both conserved end residues are part of each CDR3. The D gene is left open where the match is weak. The size field is filled for only some rows; it gives once, few, many or a size class.

>NA|TRBJ2-3|TRBV6-5|TRBD2
TGTGCCACTACTAGCGGGGGGAAGGACACAGATACGCAGTATTTT
CATTSGGKDTDTQYF
>once|TRBJ2-3|TRBV9|NA
TGTGCCAGCAGCGAAGAGGCAGATACGCAGTATTTT
CASSEEADTQYF
>NA|TRBJ1-2|TRBV3-1/TRBV3-2|NA
TGTGCCAGCAGCTTACTCGACGGTTCAGGAGGCTACACCTTC
CASSLLDGSGGYTF
>NA|TRBJ1-2|TRBV5-5|NA
TGTGCCAGCATGAGACAGGTGGGGAACTATGGCTACACCTTC
CASMRQVGNYGYTF
>NA|TRBJ2-5|TRBV18|TRBD2
TGTGCCAGCTCAAATCTCAGGATCCCGGGACTAGCGGGGTACCAAGAGACCCAGTACTTC
CASSNLRIPGLAGYQETQYF
>NA|TRBJ1-2|TRBV24-1|NA
TGTGCCACCAGTGATTTATCCGGGGTTCGCGGCTACACCTTC
CATSDLSGVRGYTF
>NA|TRBJ2-7|TRBV4-2|TRBD1
TGTGCCAGCAGCCAAGCTTCGGGACAGAACTACGAGCAGTACTTC
CASSQASGQNYEQYF
>NA|TRBJ1-3|TRBV5-5|TRBD1
TGTGCCAGCAGCGGAGGACAGGGGGCTGGAAACACCATATATTTT
CASSGGQGAGNTIYF
>NA|TRBJ1-2|TRBV19|TRBD1
TGTGCCAGTAGTACGGGGGACAGGCGAGACTATGGCTACACCTTC
CASSTGDRRDYGYTF
>NA|TRBJ1-1|TRBV10-3|TRBD1
TGTGCCATCAGGGACAGGGAGAACACTGAAGCTTTCTTT
CAIRDRENTEAFF
>NA|TRBJ2-1|TRBV9|TRBD2
TGTGCCAGCAGCGTAGAGATGGTAGCGGGAGAGCAGTTCTTC
CASSVEMVAGEQFF
>few|TRBJ2-2|TRBV5-1|NA
TGCGCCAGCAGCATCGGAGCGCCGAACACCGGGGAGCTGTTTTTT
CASSIGAPNTGELFF
>NA|TRBJ2-1|TRBV27|TRBD1
TGTGCCAGCAGTTTAAGGGGGACAGCGAACAATGAGCAGTTCTTC
CASSLRGTANNEQFF
>few|TRBJ2-2|TRBV5-1|NA
TGCGCCAGCAGCGCTCAGACTACCACCGGGGAGCTGTTTTTT
CASSAQTTTGELFF
>NA|TRBJ1-5|TRBV12-3/TRBV12-4|NA
TGTGCCAGCAGCTCAGGGATGGCTCAGCCCCAGCATTTT
CASSSGMAQPQHF
>NA|TRBJ1-1|TRBV29-1|NA
TGCAGCGTTGTCTCCGGGACTGGCAAGAACACTGAAGCTTTCTTT
CSVVSGTGKNTEAFF
>once|TRBJ2-5|TRBV7-2|TRBD1
TGTGCCAGCAGCTTACGTAGGGGACAGGGGTCGGAAGAGACCCAGTACTTC
CASSLRRGQGSEETQYF
>NA|TRBJ2-5|TRBV5-1|NA
TGCGCCAGCAGCTTGGTCTCAGGGCAAGAGACCCAGTACTTC
CASSLVSGQETQYF
>NA|TRBJ1-3|TRBV13|NA
TGTGCCAGCAGCAGCGGCGCGACAGGCTTCGGAAACACCATATATTTT
CASSSGATGFGNTIYF
>NA|TRBJ1-2|TRBV7-2|NA
TGTGCCAGCAGCTTAAGGACAGACAACTATGGCTACACCTTC
CASSLRTDNYGYTF
>NA|TRBJ1-4|TRBV10-3|NA
TGTGCCATTAGAGGGGGAGTCGATGAAAAACTGTTTTTT
CAIRGGVDEKLFF
>NA|TRBJ2-7|TRBV6-5|TRBD2
TGTGCCAGCACCCCGAGCGGGAGGGTTCACGAGCAGTACTTC
CASTPSGRVHEQYF
>NA|TRBJ1-1|TRBV29-1|NA
TGCAGCGCCGAGGGGGGGGCGGGTGAAGCTTTCTTT
CSAEGGAGEAFF
>many|TRBJ1-2|TRBV7-9|NA
TGTGCCAGCGGATTAAACGAGGGGGTGGTCGCTGGCTACACCTTC
CASGLNEGVVAGYTF